This T cell receptor beta chain was sequenced during a study of T cell repertoires in cytomegalovirus infection (dated by TCRdb to between 2019 and 2020). Regarding the study in general: Because public TCR beta signatures pointed to carriage of CMV infection together with the matching HLA type, the HLA type of each donor mattered for the analysis. Overall study outcomes, separate from this receptor: Cumulative frequency of public TCR beta family members discriminated carriers of CMV infection plus the relevant HLA type in this cohort and an independent roughly 350-donor cohort. In the ex vivo response, HLA-C-restricted CMV-specific TCR beta clonotypes were dominant, and in two of eight donors the single most frequent clonotype came from this HLA-C-restricted group.

These reads were obtained on an Illumina HiSeq 1500. In-frame beta chains were kept once TCRdb had trimmed the public reads at Q25 with fastp and called clones with MiXCR. Under each unique CDR3 protein, matching rows form one entry showing the most common genes and DNA. This sample holds 150,000 or so distinct CDR3 sequences; 5% to 6.5% were observed only once. The ten largest make up roughly 18% of the sample. This clonotype was detected many times. Its recognized antigen is unknown. Nothing much larger sits one base from this clone, and base qualities are not available. CDR1 and CDR2 were assigned from the germline V gene (reference sequence) as LNHNV and YYDKDF. The V end loses 0 bases and the J end loses 2 bases, and a stretch of 12 bases separates them. From cysteine to phenylalanine, the CDR3 is 16 amino acids long. The read is trimmed to its CDR3 DNA, 48 bases read in frame from base 1.

This TCR was recovered from a human donor in good health (CMV status not recorded). Some clones in this sample may be carry-over from other donors' samples. Specimen: PBMCs. The chain is assembled from TRBV15 and TRBJ2-3, with an unclear D gene assignment. The DNA is as follows: TGTGCCACCAGCAGAGAGTTAGATATACTCACAGATACGCAGTATTTT. Its protein is CATSRELDILTDTQYF.